This TCR beta chain is drawn from a study of siplizumab effects on memory and regulatory T cells. The study, taken as a whole, reports: No assignable naive or memory phenotype existed for roughly 75-96% of proliferating CD4+ or CD8+ clones. Memory T cells appeared less diverse than naive cells, which seemed to contribute substantially to alloresponse. In controls, 26.9% of mappable alloreactive CD4+ clones were Treg-derived on average, versus around 69% with siplizumab. In siplizumab cultures, the suppressive function of proliferating Tregs remained unconfirmed.

In the case of this clone: As yet, its antigen is unknown.

This CDR3 is 16 amino acids long. V lost 1 base and J 4 bases, leaving 16 bases between the germline ends. CDR1 is MNHEY and CDR2 is SVGAGI in the germline V gene. Only in-frame clones appear in the TCRdb table, and some are missing; sequencing was by immunoSEQ multiplex PCR. This table holds 100,000 to 110,000 clones, more than 85% found once. The TCR sequence derives from a human donor in good health. The sample was CD4+ T cells sorted from blood. This chain joins TRBV6-5 and TRBJ1-2; D not resolved. This CDR3 is CASSYWGSVLSYGYTF. The CDR3 coding sequence is TGTGCCAGCAGTTACTGGGGATCCGTCCTGTCCTATGGCTACACCTTC.